The clone carrying this T cell receptor beta chain was picked up a small number of times. Assay: immunoSEQ multiplex PCR; the TCRdb copy retains only in-frame clones and omits some. The sample records 95,000 to 100,000 clones, roughly 92% being singletons. Looked up from germline, CDR1 is SGHDN and CDR2 is FVKESK. This CDR3 comprises 16 residues. Trimming left V 1 base short and J 6 bases short, with 19 bases between. The data derive from a study of blood T cell repertoires in COVID-19. This clonotype was sampled from a man in his fifties or sixties with active COVID-19. The V call is TRBV14, the J call TRBJ2-7; weak D call: TRBD1 (6 bases). The material sequenced was peripheral blood. CDR3 amino acids: CASSQGGTWGVLEQYF. DNA of the CDR3: TGTGCCAGCAGCCAAGGAGGGACATGGGGTGTCCTCGAGCAGTACTTC. Supplemented by reference TRBV14 and TRBJ2-7, the full variable domain reads EAGVTQFPSHSVIEKGQTVTLRCDPISGHDNLYWYRRVMGKEIKFLLHFVKESKQDESGMPNNRFLAERTGGTYSTLKVQPAELEDSGVYFCASSQGGTWGVLEQYFGPGTRLTVT.